This T cell receptor (beta chain) was identified in a study of T cell repertoires in cytomegalovirus infection. From the reads, TCRdb called clonotypes with MiXCR, one entry per CDR3 protein. In the table there are roughly 500,000 distinct CDR3 sequences, 16% of which are singletons. V dropped 4 bases and J dropped 6; count of bases not matched to a gene: 10. This CDR3 has 16 residues. Germline V gives CDR1 SGDLS, CDR2 YYNGEE. This clonotype was counted between two and nine times. Antigen unknown. Study-wide results and caveats: The ex vivo response was dominated by HLA-C-restricted CMV-specific TCR beta clonotypes. The cumulative frequency of public TCR beta families identified carriers of CMV plus the relevant HLA.

This chain uses TRBV9 with TRBJ2-1, with 10 bases lining up with TRBD2. The clonotype originates from a human donor in good health (CMV status not recorded). Some clones in this sample may be carry-over from other donors' samples. Sequencing used CD8+ T cells from PBMCs. The CDR3 reads CASSFLSGGPGNEQFF. As DNA, the CDR3 is TGTGCCAGCAGCTTCCTTAGCGGGGGGCCGGGCAATGAGCAGTTCTTC. Together with reference TRBV9 and TRBJ2-1, the CDR3 gives the full variable domain: DSGVTQTPKHLITATGQRVTLRCSPRSGDLSVYWYQQSLDQGLQFLIQYYNGEERAKGNILERFSAQQFPDLHSELNLSSLELGDSALYFCASSFLSGGPGNEQFFGPGTRLTVL.